Listed here is a single T cell receptor (beta chain). Sequencing was performed with immunoSEQ multiplex PCR; in TCRdb, only in-frame clones are kept and a portion is missing. This table holds some 70,000 clones, around 83% found once. This entry belongs to a study of OX40 agonist ivuxolimab in advanced cancers. The source was CD4+ or CD8+ T cells sorted from blood, collected in a trial of the OX40 agonist ivuxolimab. The sequence derives from an adult with an advanced solid tumor such as melanoma, head and neck, liver or kidney cancer.

CDR3 amino acids: CASREGLAAYNEQFF. CDR3 bases: TGTGCCAGTAGGGAGGGACTAGCGGCTTACAATGAGCAGTTCTTC. The rearrangement joins TRBV19 to TRBJ2-1, with 11 bases fitting TRBD2. Germline loops: CDR1 LNHDA, CDR2 SQIVND (reference sequence). After removal of 6 bases from V and 4 bases from J, the junction contained 5 bases not matched to a gene. CDR3 size: 15 residues.